This T cell receptor (beta chain) was documented in a study of Graves' ophthalmopathy and Graves' hyperthyroidism. Amplified material comprised TCR beta CDR3 regions derived from RNA transcripts. RT-PCR in the first round used HTBI primers; a second-round multiplex PCR followed. TCRdb independently ran MiXCR on the multiplex PCR reads; one entry per CDR3 protein. This table has 600,000 to 700,000 distinct CDR3 sequences, just over 40% appearing once. This CDR3 region has 13 residues. The germline V gene has CDR1 SQVTM and CDR2 ANQGSEA. This clonotype was picked up a small number of times. The germline gene is not matched at one end of the junction; a read error may be the cause.

This TCR derives from an adult man with Graves' ophthalmopathy. Sequenced sample: peripheral blood. The gene calls are TRBV29-1 and TRBJ2-5; 8 bases agree with TRBD2. The CDR3 DNA is TGTGCCTGGAGTGGCGGGGGGCCAGAGACCCAGTACTTC. Its protein is CAWSGGGPETQYF.